This T cell receptor beta chain came from a study of cytomegalovirus exposure and HLA in healthy donors. Study-wide points: A later analysis linked a missense variant in DCLRE1C to the trimming of TCR beta V and J genes.

This clone has just a few counts. Its specificity is unknown. Germline CDR1 SGDLS, CDR2 YYNGEE. V was pared by 0 bases and J by 0 bases, with 6 bases between. The CDR3 is made up of 15 amino acids. PCR was performed using 60 Vbeta and 13 Jbeta primers. The repertoire was sequenced with immunoSEQ multiplex PCR; TCRdb's copy has only in-frame clones and lacks some. The sample carries around 90,000 clones, 79% recorded once. All the people who gave samples were healthy bone marrow donors. Sequencing used PBMCs. The chain uses TRBV9 and TRBJ1-4; tentative D call: TRBD1 (5 bases). This receptor was taken from a man aged 30 to 39 in good health and CMV-seronegative. This chain's CDR3 is CASSVGQPTNEKLFF. As DNA, the CDR3 is TGTGCCAGCAGCGTAGGACAGCCAACTAATGAAAAACTGTTTTTT.